This TCR beta chain was observed in a study of shared clonotypes between healthy human individuals. Findings of the study overall: Investigators collected only blood, and repertoires in tissues likely differ. With few donors, the genetic and exposure-history diversity represented was limited. Compared with clonotypes that all four donors shared, non-shared clonotypes had lower generation probabilities.

The data were produced by immunoSEQ multiplex PCR, yet TCRdb's version contains in-frame clones alone and is incomplete. Among roughly 2.2 million clones listed, 80% to 95% were seen once. This CDR3 region has 13 residues. CDR1 and CDR2 (germline): WNHNN, SYGVQD (reference sequence). V lost 2 bases to trimming and J lost 7 bases, with 11 bases between them. Comment on this clone: What it binds is not known.

The sequencing input was naive CD4+ T cells from PBMCs. Subset indicated: CD45RA+ positively selected. This sequence was found in a man younger than 30 in good health. Some clones in this sample may be carry-over from other donors' samples. This chain connects TRBV10-1 to TRBJ2-5, with D uncertain. CDR3 coding DNA: TGCGCCAGCAGTGAGAACCTTTGGGCGACCCAGTACTTC. Its protein is CASSENLWATQYF.